This T cell receptor beta chain is drawn from a study of identical twins. Findings and caveats of the study: Cord blood's abundant beta clonotypes had fewer insertions, unlike memory repertoires. Findings came from cross-sectional statistics, without long-term follow-up of donors.

As concerns this clonotype: Its antigen is not identified.

Each CDR3 protein is one row after TCRdb ran MiXCR on the 5' RACE reads. The sample lists 450,000 or so distinct CDR3 sequences, approximately 15% occurring once. In addition, the sample was reused for a study of yellow fever vaccine responses in identical twins.

The sequenced sample consisted of CD4+ T cells sorted from blood. The sequence derives from a woman aged 18-29 years in good health.

CDR3 in amino acids: CSSYPPKEAINEQFF. The CDR3, as DNA: TGCAGTAGCTATCCCCCTAAGGAGGCGATTAATGAGCAGTTCTTC. The J gene is TRBJ2-1, the V gene TRBV20-1, with D perhaps TRBD2 (5 bases). The germline V gene encodes CDR1 DFQATT and CDR2 SNEGSKA (reference sequence). Trimming stripped 8 bases from V and 7 bases from J, with 24 bases between. The CDR3 is 15 residues long.